Listed below are T cell receptor beta chains from one sample, sequenced in a study of blood T cell repertoires in COVID-19. The assay was immunoSEQ multiplex PCR, and TCRdb's table has in-frame clones only and misses some. The sample contains about 410,000 clones, just over 85% of which appear only once. The sample taken for sequencing was peripheral blood. These receptor sequences come from a woman in her twenties or thirties with active or convalescent COVID-19. Both conserved end residues are part of each CDR3. Each record gives: clone size, V gene, J gene, D gene, CDR3 protein, CDR3 DNA. A D gene is named only where the DNA matches it firmly. Clone size is not always given. Where it is, it says once, few, many or a class for expanded clones.

>few|TRBV2|TRBJ1-2|TRBD1
CAGSKGGQSNYGYTF
TGTGCCGGTAGTAAAGGGGGACAGTCTAACTATGGCTACACCTTC
>NA|TRBV6-5|TRBJ1-2|NA
CASSSLDSNYGYTF
TGTGCCAGCAGTTCCTTGGACAGCAACTATGGCTACACCTTC
>NA|TRBV5-1|TRBJ2-7|TRBD2
CASSLLAGGTTEQYF
TGCGCCAGCAGCTTGCTGGCGGGGGGTACGACCGAGCAGTACTTC
>few|TRBV6-4|TRBJ2-1|TRBD2
CASSALAGEYNEQFF
TGTGCCAGCAGTGCTCTAGCGGGAGAGTACAATGAGCAGTTCTTC
>NA|TRBV25-1|TRBJ2-3|TRBD2
CASSEGPAGGPEDTQYF
TGTGCCAGCAGTGAAGGGCCAGCGGGGGGGCCTGAGGATACGCAGTATTTT
>NA|TRBV3-1/TRBV3-2|TRBJ2-5|NA
CASSQDVWQGETQYF
TGTGCCAGCAGCCAAGACGTGTGGCAGGGTGAGACCCAGTACTTC
>NA|TRBV11-2|TRBJ1-1|NA
CASSFSTGNTEAFF
TGTGCCAGCAGCTTTTCTACAGGGAACACTGAAGCTTTCTTT
>NA|TRBV24-1|TRBJ2-2|TRBD1
CATSDTRGPGELFF
TGTGCCACCAGTGATACCAGGGGGCCCGGGGAGCTGTTTTTT
>NA|TRBV18|TRBJ1-1|TRBD1
CASSPSRDRGGTEAFF
TGTGCCAGCTCGCCCAGCCGGGACAGGGGAGGGACTGAAGCTTTCTTT
>NA|TRBV2|TRBJ1-2|NA
CASTLQGPLYGYTF
TGTGCCAGCACCTTACAGGGCCCCCTCTATGGCTACACCTTC
>NA|TRBV5-4|TRBJ1-6|NA
CASSLLQGSPLHF
TGTGCCAGCAGCTTACTACAGGGCTCACCCCTCCACTTT
>NA|TRBV5-1|TRBJ1-4|TRBD1
CASSFGTVNEKLFF
TGCGCCAGCAGCTTTGGGACAGTAAATGAAAAACTGTTTTTT
>NA|TRBV19|TRBJ2-3|TRBD1
CASMDRGQADTQYF
TGTGCCAGTATGGACAGGGGGCAGGCAGATACGCAGTATTTT
>NA|TRBV19|TRBJ1-5|TRBD1
CASSLWTGLSNQPQHF
TGTGCCAGTAGTCTATGGACAGGGCTAAGCAATCAGCCCCAGCATTTT
>NA|TRBV5-1|TRBJ1-1|TRBD1
CASSSGQGDTEAFF
TGCGCCAGCAGCTCGGGACAGGGGGACACTGAAGCTTTCTTT
>NA|TRBV6-2/TRBV6-3|TRBJ1-1|NA
CASSYGGLSTEAFF
TGTGCCAGCAGTTACGGGGGCTTATCCACTGAAGCTTTCTTT
>NA|TRBV27|TRBJ1-2|TRBD1
CASSFRWQGAGYGYTF
TGTGCCAGCAGTTTTAGGTGGCAGGGGGCCGGCTATGGCTACACCTTC
>few|TRBV7-2|TRBJ1-2|TRBD1
CASSLLQGAHGYTF
TGTGCCAGCAGCTTGTTACAGGGGGCCCATGGCTACACCTTC
>NA|TRBV12-2|TRBJ2-7|NA
CASRLEEWLADPVGYYEQYF
TGTGCAAGTCGCTTAGAGGAGTGGCTAGCGGATCCAGTGGGGTACTACGAGCAGTACTTC
>once|TRBV19|TRBJ1-1|NA
CASSTPPTVNTEAFF
TGTGCCAGTAGTACCCCCCCGACAGTGAACACTGAAGCTTTCTTT
>NA|TRBV6-5|TRBJ2-7|NA
CASKLWQGESYEQYF
TGTGCCAGCAAACTCTGGCAGGGTGAATCCTACGAGCAGTACTTC
>NA|TRBV9|TRBJ2-1|TRBD2
CASSVWSGGNNEQFF
TGTGCCAGCAGCGTATGGAGCGGGGGAAACAATGAGCAGTTCTTC
>NA|TRBV20-1|TRBJ1-2|NA
CSASLDSLFGYTF
TGCAGTGCTAGTCTGGACAGCCTCTTTGGCTACACCTTC
>once|TRBV6-5|TRBJ1-2|NA
CASSYSRQNYGYTF
TGTGCCAGCAGTTACTCGCGGCAGAACTATGGCTACACCTTC
>NA|TRBV12-3/TRBV12-4|TRBJ1-2|TRBD1
CASSRKQGYGYTF
TGTGCCAGCAGTCGGAAACAGGGGTACGGCTACACCTTC
>NA|TRBV27|TRBJ2-2|TRBD2
CASKAGGRVTGELFF
TGTGCCAGCAAGGCGGGGGGGCGGGTCACCGGGGAGCTGTTTTTT
>NA|TRBV3-1/TRBV3-2|TRBJ2-5|TRBD1
CASSNTGEETQYF
TGTGCCAGCAGTAACACAGGGGAAGAGACCCAGTACTTC
>NA|TRBV4-2|TRBJ2-7|TRBD1
CASSQSSGQGYEQYF
TGTGCCAGCAGCCAATCCTCGGGACAGGGCTACGAGCAGTACTTC
>NA|TRBV5-6|TRBJ2-1|TRBD2
CASSRLAGGLNEQFF
TGTGCCAGCAGCCGACTAGCGGGAGGGCTCAATGAGCAGTTCTTC